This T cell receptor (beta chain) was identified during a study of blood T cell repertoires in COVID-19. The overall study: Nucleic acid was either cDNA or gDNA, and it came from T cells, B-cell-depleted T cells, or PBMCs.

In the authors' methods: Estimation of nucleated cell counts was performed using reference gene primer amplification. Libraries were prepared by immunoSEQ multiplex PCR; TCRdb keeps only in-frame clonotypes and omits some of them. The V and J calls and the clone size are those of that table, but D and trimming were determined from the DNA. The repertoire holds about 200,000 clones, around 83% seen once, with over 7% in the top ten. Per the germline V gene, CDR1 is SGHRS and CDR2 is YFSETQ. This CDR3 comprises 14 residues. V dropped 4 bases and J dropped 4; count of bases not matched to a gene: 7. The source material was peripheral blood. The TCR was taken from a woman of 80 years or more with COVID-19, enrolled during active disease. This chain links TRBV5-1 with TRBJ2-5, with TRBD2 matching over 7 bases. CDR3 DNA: TGCGCCAGCAGCATAAATTCGGGAGGAGAGACCCAGTACTTC. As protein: CASSINSGGETQYF.